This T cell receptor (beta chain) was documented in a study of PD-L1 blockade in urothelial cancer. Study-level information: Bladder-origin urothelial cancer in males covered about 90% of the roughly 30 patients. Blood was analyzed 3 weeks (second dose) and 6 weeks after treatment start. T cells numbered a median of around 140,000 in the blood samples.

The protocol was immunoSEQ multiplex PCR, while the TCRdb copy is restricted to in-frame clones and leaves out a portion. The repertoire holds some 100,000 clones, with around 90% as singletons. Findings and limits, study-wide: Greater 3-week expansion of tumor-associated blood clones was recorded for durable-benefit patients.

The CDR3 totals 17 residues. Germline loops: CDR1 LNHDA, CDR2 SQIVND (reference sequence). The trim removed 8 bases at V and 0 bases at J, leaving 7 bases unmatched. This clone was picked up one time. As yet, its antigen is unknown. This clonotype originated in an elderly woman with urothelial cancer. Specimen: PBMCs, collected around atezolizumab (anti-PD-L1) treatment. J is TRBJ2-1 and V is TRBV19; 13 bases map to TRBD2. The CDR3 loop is CASSGTSGMSSYNEQFF. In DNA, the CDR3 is TGTGCCAGTTCCGGGACTAGCGGGATGAGCTCCTACAATGAGCAGTTCTTC. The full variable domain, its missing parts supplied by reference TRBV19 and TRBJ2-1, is DGGITQSPKYLFRKEGQNVTLSCEQNLNHDAMYWYRQDPGQGLRLIYYSQIVNDFQKGDIAEGYSVSREKKESFPLTVTSAQKNPTAFYLCASSGTSGMSSYNEQFFGPGTRLTVL.